This T cell receptor beta chain was recovered during a study of identifying expanded T cells in peripheral blood. Study-wide points: Across healthy donors, higher total template counts meant significantly greater roughly 2-week count variance. Differentially abundant clones: about 1.1 between replicates, 15 to 17 at 2 to 3 weeks, 19 to 20 at four.

TCRdb's table, derived via immunoSEQ multiplex PCR, lists solely in-frame clones and lacks some. The data contain around 100,000 clones, about 89% of them singletons. V shed 2 bases and J shed 5 bases, with 12 bases lying between them. The CDR3 runs to 14 residues. Germline V lookup: CDR1 LNHNV, CDR2 YYDKDF (reference sequence). Collection occurred without any documented infections or immune events in donors. Details on this clone: Its antigen is unidentified.

The TCR originated in a person between 18 and 75 years old in good health. The specimen sequenced was blood. The chain has TRBV15 and TRBJ2-5; TRBD2 is a possible D gene (5 bases). The CDR3 DNA reads TGTGCCACCAGCAGACCCCTCGGGGAGGAGACCCAGTACTTC. It specifies CATSRPLGEETQYF.